The clone carrying this T cell receptor beta chain was detected ten times or more. This record comes from a study of blood T cells in healthy people across ages. A second PCR of roughly 7 to 11 cycles used a sample-barcoded 5' primer and a J-beta primer mix. TCRdb analysed the 5' RACE reads with MiXCR anew, one entry per CDR3 protein. This table holds about 840,000 distinct CDR3 sequences, about 28% found once. The CDR3 length is 11 residues. Germline lookup yields CDR1 DFQATT and CDR2 SNEGSKA (reference sequence). This sample was also put to use in a study of T cells of mothers and their children. That study adds: Clones that were microchimeric and persistent were not detected among T cells.

The receptor comes from a woman in her thirties or forties in good health. The V and J genes are TRBV20-1 and TRBJ1-2; D is unclear. Sequenced sample: blood. CDR3: CRAKESYGYTF. The CDR3 DNA sequence: TGCAGGGCAAAGGAGTCTTATGGCTACACCTTC.